This TCR beta chain was obtained from a study of T-cell reconstitution after alpha-beta-depleted transplantation in children. CDR1 MDHEN and CDR2 SYDVKM come from the germline V gene. The CDR3 is 13 amino acids. V was pared by 6 bases and J by 4 bases, with 13 bases between. During its preparation, the TCRbeta library received unique molecular identifiers. Each CDR3 protein gets one entry after TCRdb re-called the PCR reads with MiXCR. The sample lists 150,000 to 250,000 distinct CDR3 sequences, 6.3% occurring once. In its sample, this clonotype was seen many times. The chain employs TRBV28 and TRBJ2-7; no clear D gene. Specimen: PBMCs, collected before TCRalphabeta/CD19-depleted stem cell transplant. This receptor was identified in a girl less than two years old with combined immunodeficiency, due to receive a stem cell transplant. The chain's CDR3 is CASSRYSSYEQYF. In DNA, the CDR3 is TGTGCCAGCAGCCGGTACAGCTCATACGAGCAGTACTTC. Combining the CDR3 with reference TRBV28 and TRBJ2-7 gives the whole variable domain DVKVTQSSRYLVKRTGEKVFLECVQDMDHENMFWYRQDPGLGLRLIYFSYDVKMKEKGDIPEGYSVSREKKERFSLILESASTNQTSMYLCASSRYSSYEQYFGPGTRLTVT.